A single sample is the source of the 18 T cell receptor beta chains below, sequenced in a study of blood T cell repertoires in COVID-19. The repertoire was sequenced with immunoSEQ multiplex PCR; TCRdb's copy has only in-frame clones and lacks some. The table includes some 120,000 clones, more than 70% detected once. The sequenced sample was peripheral blood. The source of these receptors is a woman in her fifties or sixties with acute or convalescent COVID-19.

V gene TRBV6-5 combines with J gene TRBJ2-1; TRBD2 matches 7 bases. Unmatched junction bases numbered 1, after V lost 2 bases and J lost 3 bases. Germline V gene data show CDR1 as MNHEY and CDR2 as SVGAGI. This CDR3 has 14 residues. Here the CDR3 DNA reads TGTGCCAGCAGTTACACTAGCGACTACAATGAGCAGTTCTTC. It codes for CASSYTSDYNEQFF.

CDR3 sequence: CASSLGGSLEQFF. The CDR3 nucleotides are TGTGCCAGCAGCTTGGGCGGGTCGCTTGAGCAGTTCTTC. The J gene is TRBJ2-1, the V gene TRBV28; possibly TRBD2 for D (5 bases). Germline V gene lookup returns CDR1 MDHEN and CDR2 SYDVKM. Trimming left V 6 bases short and J 9 bases short, with 15 bases between. The CDR3 length is 13 residues.

J is TRBJ1-4 and V is TRBV28, with D uncertain. This CDR3 contains 15 residues. Trimming left V 6 bases short and J 7 bases short, with 18 bases between. Germline V gives CDR1 MDHEN, CDR2 SYDVKM. The CDR3 DNA reads TGTGCCAGCAGCCCCACAGTGGGAGGTGGTGAAAAACTGTTTTTT. Translating gives CASSPTVGGGEKLFF.

The chain has TRBV12-3 or TRBV12-4 and TRBJ1-1; no definite D call. V was clipped by 3 bases and J by 4 bases, with 9 bases between them. The CDR3 runs to 13 residues. The chain's CDR3 is CASSFRWATEAFF. DNA of the CDR3: TGTGCCAGCAGTTTTAGGTGGGCCACTGAAGCTTTCTTT.

This clone was seen only once. V gene TRBV12-3 or TRBV12-4 combines with J gene TRBJ2-1; maybe TRBD1 (6 bases). The length of the CDR3 is 12 residues. Trimming removed 2 bases from V and 9 bases from J, with 8 bases in between. The CDR3 protein is CASSLFRGEQFF. The CDR3 nucleotides are TGTGCCAGCAGTTTATTCAGGGGTGAGCAGTTCTTC.

V and J are TRBV2 and TRBJ2-3, with TRBD1 matching 10 bases. V shed 4 bases, J shed 3 bases, and the junction held 7 bases outside the gene matches. This CDR3 spans 16 amino acids. The V gene's germline CDR1 is SNHLY and CDR2 FYNNEI. CDR3 region: CASSGQGAGLTDTQYF. The CDR3, as DNA: TGTGCCAGCAGTGGACAGGGGGCTGGGCTGACAGATACGCAGTATTTT.

V is TRBV27 and J is TRBJ1-2; no clear D gene. CDR1 MNHEY and CDR2 SMNVEV come from the germline V gene (reference sequence). V lost 3 bases and J 6 bases, leaving 14 bases between the germline ends. The length of the CDR3 is 14 residues. The CDR3 DNA sequence: TGTGCCAGCAGTTTCCCGGGGAGACCTGATGGCTACACCTTC. This translates into CASSFPGRPDGYTF.

The chain has TRBV28 and TRBJ2-7, with D possibly matching TRBD2 (5 bases). Germline lookup yields CDR1 MDHEN and CDR2 SYDVKM. The CDR3 loop spans 18 amino acids. V was cut by 0 bases and J by 0 bases, with 18 bases left in between. The CDR3 spells CASSLWDGGDSSSYEQYF. CDR3 bases: TGTGCCAGCAGTTTATGGGACGGAGGAGATTCTAGCTCCTACGAGCAGTACTTC.

The chain couples TRBV5-8 to TRBJ2-2, with 9 bases that match TRBD2. Germline V gene lookup returns CDR1 SGHTS and CDR2 YDEGEE. The CDR3 extends over 16 amino acids. V lost 0 bases and J lost 0; bases outside the gene matches: 0. The CDR3 is CASSLGLAANTGELFF. The CDR3 DNA sequence: TGTGCCAGCAGCTTGGGACTAGCGGCGAACACCGGGGAGCTGTTTTTT.

The genes are TRBV18 and TRBJ2-1; 7 bases are shared with TRBD2. This CDR3 contains 16 residues. CDR1 and CDR2 from the germline V gene are KGHSH and LQKENI. V lost 8 bases to trimming and J lost 8 bases; unmatched junction nucleotides: 18. The CDR3 coding sequence is TGTGCCAGCACCCAGCTCGGGGGAGCGGGATTCTATGAGCAGTTCTTC. It codes for CASTQLGGAGFYEQFF.

J is TRBJ2-2 and V is TRBV4-2; no reliable D call. Germline CDR1 LGHNA, CDR2 YNFKEQ. This CDR3 is built from 14 residues. V lost 0 bases to trimming and J lost 1 base, with 3 bases between them. Here the CDR3 reads CASSQEQNTGELFF. As DNA, the CDR3 is TGTGCCAGCAGCCAAGAACAGAACACCGGGGAGCTGTTTTTT.

A few counts support this clone. The chain joins TRBV29-1 to TRBJ2-3; D is unclear. Germline CDR1 is SQVTM and CDR2 is ANQGSEA. This CDR3 region has 12 residues. V lost 5 bases, J lost 2 bases, and 8 bases lay in between. This chain's CDR3 is CSVLEITDTQYF. As DNA, the CDR3 is TGCAGCGTTCTAGAAATCACAGATACGCAGTATTTT.

V gene TRBV21-1 combines with J gene TRBJ2-1; the DNA was not compared with TRBD2, the D call given in the table. TRBV21-1 is annotated as a pseudogene. This CDR3 has 20 residues. The CDR3 protein is CASSNPGASGRGGSYNEQFF. The DNA of the CDR3 is TGTGCCAGCAGCAACCCCGGGGCTAGCGGGAGAGGGGGCTCCTACAATGAGCAGTTCTTC.

The rearrangement links TRBV19 to TRBJ1-3; 7 bases agree with TRBD1. J gave up 2 bases and V 8 bases, and 3 bases lay outside the gene matches. CDR1 and CDR2 (germline): LNHDA, SQIVND (reference sequence). The CDR3 runs to 13 residues. CDR3 region: CASRQGTGNTIYF. Written as DNA, the CDR3 is TGTGCCAGTCGACAGGGTACTGGAAACACCATATATTTT.

The rearrangement uses TRBV28 and TRBJ1-2, with a possible D match to TRBD1 (5 bases). V was clipped by 5 bases and J by 3 bases, with 7 bases between them. CDR3 length equals 12 residues. Per germline, CDR1 MDHEN and CDR2 SYDVKM. CDR3 amino acids: CASSGTHYGYTF. The CDR3 DNA reads TGTGCCAGCAGTGGGACTCACTATGGCTACACCTTC.

The chain is built from TRBV29-1 and TRBJ2-3; 9 bases align to TRBD2. Germline V CDR1 and CDR2: SQVTM, ANQGSEA. After removal of 6 bases from V and 2 bases from J, the junction contained 3 bases not matched to a gene. The CDR3 is made up of 13 amino acids. The chain's CDR3 is CSVRTSDTDTQYF. The DNA of the CDR3 is TGCAGCGTGAGGACTAGCGACACAGATACGCAGTATTTT.

This chain links TRBV19 with TRBJ2-7, with 10 bases lining up with TRBD2. The CDR3 runs 20 residues. Germline CDR1 is LNHDA and CDR2 is SQIVND (reference sequence). J was trimmed by 2 bases and V by 6 bases; bases with no gene match: 22. CDR3 in amino acids: CASSPFFMRTGTSVTYEQYF. The CDR3 nucleotides are TGTGCCAGTAGCCCCTTCTTCATGAGGACAGGGACTAGCGTCACCTACGAGCAGTACTTC.

The chain combines TRBV6-1 with TRBJ1-1; maybe TRBD1 (6 bases). The CDR3 covers 13 residues. Per the germline V gene, CDR1 is MNHNS and CDR2 is SASEGT. V dropped 2 bases and J dropped 5 bases, with 9 bases sitting between them. CDR3: CASSEYRVTEAFF. CDR3 coding DNA: TGTGCCAGCAGTGAATACAGGGTTACTGAAGCTTTCTTT.